This T cell receptor beta chain was sequenced during a study of blood T cell repertoires in COVID-19. Study as a whole: In each case, the material was cDNA or gDNA derived from T cells, B-cell-depleted T cells, or PBMCs.

Losses at the gene ends were 5 bases for V and 1 base for J; bases not matched to a gene: 4. Germline CDR1 and CDR2: SNHLY and FYNNEI. The length of the CDR3 is 15 residues. Original data processing: Quantification of nucleated cells was approximated via reference gene primer amplification. TCRdb keeps only in-frame clones here, not all; method: immunoSEQ multiplex PCR. The V and J calls and clone size were taken over from that table, and D and trimming were inferred from the DNA. The sample holds about 170,000 clones; more than 75% are singletons and the top ten take about 3.5%. The origin of this receptor is a man between 65 and 80 years old with acute or convalescent COVID-19. V gene TRBV2 combines with J gene TRBJ1-4; 7 bases align to TRBD1. The material sequenced was peripheral blood. As DNA, the CDR3 is TGTGCCAGCAGTCGACAGGGACAAACTAATGAAAAACTGTTTTTT. This codes for CASSRQGQTNEKLFF.